The clone carrying this TCR beta chain was detected once. Its antigen remains unidentified. From RNA transcripts, TCR beta CDR3 regions were amplified. The TCR CDR3 first-round RT-PCR relied on the HTBI primer set. TCRdb fed the multiplex PCR reads into MiXCR, producing one record per CDR3 protein. This table holds 490,000 or so distinct CDR3 sequences, around 43% found once. This specimen comes from a study of T cells in Graves' hyperthyroidism and ophthalmopathy. The CDR3 consists of 15 residues. Germline V gene sequence: CDR1 SGHTA, CDR2 FQGTGA. Trimming took 5 bases from V and 3 from J; bases not matched to a gene: 4. Uncontrolled infection, other autoimmune disease, pregnancy or lactation excluded patients. The diagnostic basis comprised clinical symptoms, serum thyroxine and TRAb, thyroid ultrasound and orbital computed tomography. Overall study findings and caveats: Among thyroid clonotypes expanded above 0.001, most also appeared in blood.

The chain uses TRBV7-3 and TRBJ2-7; 13 positions agree with TRBD2. The sequence came from an adult woman with Graves' disease, either hyperthyroidism or ophthalmopathy (not recorded which). The material sequenced was peripheral blood or thyroid tissue (not recorded which). CDR3 amino acids: CASSVGLAGDYEQYF. CDR3 sequence (DNA): TGTGCCAGCAGCGTAGGACTAGCGGGAGACTACGAGCAGTACTTC.